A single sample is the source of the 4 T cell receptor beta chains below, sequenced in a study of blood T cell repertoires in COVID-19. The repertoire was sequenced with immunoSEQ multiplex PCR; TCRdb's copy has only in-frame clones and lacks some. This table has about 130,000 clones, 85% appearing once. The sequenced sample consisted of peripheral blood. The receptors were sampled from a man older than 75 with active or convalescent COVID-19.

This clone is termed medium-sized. In DNA, the CDR3 is TGTGCCAGCAGCGTAGGGGACAGCGGCGGAGAGACCCAGTACTTC. This codes for CASSVGDSGGETQYF. The rearrangement links TRBV9 to TRBJ2-5; 7 bases map to TRBD1. This CDR3 contains 15 residues. V was pared by 0 bases and J by 4 bases, with 6 bases of the junction left unmatched. CDR1 is SGDLS, CDR2 YYNGEE, per germline. Full variable domain (remainder filled in from reference TRBV9 and TRBJ2-5): DSGVTQTPKHLITATGQRVTLRCSPRSGDLSVYWYQQSLDQGLQFLIQYYNGEERAKGNILERFSAQQFPDLHSELNLSSLELGDSALYFCASSVGDSGGETQYFGPGTRLLVL.

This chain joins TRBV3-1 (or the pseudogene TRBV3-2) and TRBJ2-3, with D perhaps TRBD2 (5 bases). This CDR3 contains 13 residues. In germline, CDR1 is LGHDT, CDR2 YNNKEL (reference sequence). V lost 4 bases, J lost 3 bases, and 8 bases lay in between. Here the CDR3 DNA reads TGTGCCAGCAGCCGCCCGGGGACAGATACGCAGTATTTT. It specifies CASSRPGTDTQYF.

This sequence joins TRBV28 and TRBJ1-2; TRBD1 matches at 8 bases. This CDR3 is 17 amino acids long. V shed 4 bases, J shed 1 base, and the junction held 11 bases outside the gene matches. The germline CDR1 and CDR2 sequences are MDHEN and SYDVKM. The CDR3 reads CASSSGGTGFFNYGYTF. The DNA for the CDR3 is TGTGCCAGCAGTTCTGGGGGGACAGGCTTCTTTAACTATGGCTACACCTTC.

Written as DNA, the CDR3 is TGTGCCAGCTCACCACCCGGACAGGATTATAGCAATCAGCCCCAGCATTTT. Translated, it gives CASSPPGQDYSNQPQHF. This chain connects TRBV18 to TRBJ1-5; 7 nucleotides agree with TRBD1. The CDR3 is 17 residues long. CDR1 and CDR2 (germline): KGHSH, LQKENI. With 0 bases clipped from V and 0 bases from J, the junction kept 5 bases outside the gene matches.